This TCR beta chain was identified in a study of beta chain features in type 1 diabetes. Findings of the study overall: Patients with Type 1 diabetes showed moderately but significantly shorter TCRB CDR3s in all four CD4+ subsets.

The CDR3 covers 17 residues. Trimming stripped 3 bases from V and 4 bases from J, with 20 bases between. Germline V gives CDR1 LGHNA, CDR2 YNFKEQ. Sequenced material consisted of expressed TCRB transcripts (all of the isolated RNA was reverse transcribed). The data were produced by immunoSEQ multiplex PCR, yet TCRdb's version contains in-frame clones alone and is incomplete. This sample has more than 550,000 clones; about an eighth occur once, and the top ten carry roughly 0.04%. This clone was found a few times. The antigen remains undetermined. This rearrangement joins TRBV4-2 to TRBJ2-3, with D hard to call. This TCR was recovered from a man younger than 30 with type 1 diabetes. Input material: naive CD4+ T cells from blood. CDR3 DNA: TGTGCCAGCAGCCAGGGTAGAAGGCGCAAAAGGGCAGATACGCAGTATTTT. Its translation: CASSQGRRRKRADTQYF.